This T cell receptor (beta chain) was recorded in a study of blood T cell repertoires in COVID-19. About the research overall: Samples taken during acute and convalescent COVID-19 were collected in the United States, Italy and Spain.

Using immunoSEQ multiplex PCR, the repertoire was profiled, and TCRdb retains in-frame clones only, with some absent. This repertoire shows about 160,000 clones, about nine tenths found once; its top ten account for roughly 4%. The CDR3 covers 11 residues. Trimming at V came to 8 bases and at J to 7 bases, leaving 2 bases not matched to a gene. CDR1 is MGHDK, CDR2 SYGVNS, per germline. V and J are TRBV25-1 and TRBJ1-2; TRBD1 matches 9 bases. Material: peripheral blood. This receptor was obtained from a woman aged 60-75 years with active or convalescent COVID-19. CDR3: CASGQGFGYTF. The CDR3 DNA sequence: TGTGCCAGCGGACAGGGGTTTGGCTACACCTTC.